The source of this T cell receptor (beta chain) is a study of shared clonotypes between healthy human individuals. The protocol was immunoSEQ multiplex PCR, while the TCRdb copy is restricted to in-frame clones and leaves out a portion. This sample carries more than 2 million clones, about 93% of them seen once, and the ten largest clones take more than 1.5%. Germline CDR1 and CDR2: SGHRS and YFSETQ. Trimming took off 0 bases at V and 5 bases at J, with 23 bases between the two ends. The CDR3 covers 18 residues. Naive CD8 cells comprised CD45RO-negative, CCR7-positively selected cells, excluding terminally differentiated effector memory CD45RA+ cells.

Sample: naive CD8+ T cells from PBMCs. The TCR was taken from a man aged 18 to 35 in good health. Some clones in this sample may be carry-over from other donors' samples. V and J are TRBV5-1 and TRBJ2-5; D is tentatively TRBD1 or TRBD2 (5 bases each). The CDR3 reads CASSLGDVDFRAGETQYF. DNA for the CDR3: TGCGCCAGCAGCTTGGGGGACGTGGATTTCCGCGCGGGTGAGACCCAGTACTTC.